This T cell receptor (beta chain) was retrieved from a study of blood T cell repertoires in COVID-19. The germline gives CDR1 MNHEY, CDR2 SMNVEV (reference sequence). Germline trimming cut 2 bases from V and 8 bases from J; bases unmatched to any gene: 8. The CDR3 runs to 15 residues. Clones were sequenced by immunoSEQ multiplex PCR, and TCRdb holds only the in-frame ones, with some missing. The sample holds 130,000 to 150,000 clones; around 80% are singletons and the top ten take about a tenth. The V gene is TRBV27, the J gene TRBJ2-1, with 8 bases lining up with TRBD2. Sequencing was carried out using peripheral blood. The receptor comes from a man aged 55 to 70 with active or convalescent COVID-19. The CDR3 nucleotides read TGTGCCAGCAGTTTAATATCTGCGGGAGGCGATGAGCAGTTCTTC. It yields the protein CASSLISAGGDEQFF.